Listed below are T cell receptor beta chains from one sample, sequenced in a study of T cells after yellow fever vaccination. TCRdb passed the 5' RACE reads through MiXCR, listing each CDR3 protein once. The sample carries a few hundred thousand distinct CDR3 sequences, roughly a sixth recorded once. Here the sequenced sample was PBMCs, taken 5 to 6 days after the first yellow fever vaccination. The receptors were gathered from a man between 18 and 35 years old who received the YFV17D yellow fever vaccine. Both conserved end residues are part of each CDR3. Each record gives: D gene, clone size, J gene, V gene, CDR3 protein, CDR3 DNA. A D gene is named only where the DNA matches it firmly. Size values are once, few and many counts, or a class for expanded clones, and some rows have none.

D: -; size: -; J: TRBJ1-6; V: TRBV7-2; CDR3: CASSLGSGGGNSPLHF; DNA: TGTGCCAGCAGCTTAGGATCAGGCGGAGGAAATTCACCCCTCCACTTT
D: TRBD2; size: -; J: TRBJ2-3; V: TRBV3-1; CDR3: CASSQYTSGGDTQYF; DNA: TGTGCCAGCAGCCAATACACTAGCGGGGGAGATACGCAGTATTTT
D: -; size: -; J: TRBJ1-1; V: TRBV6-2/TRBV6-3; CDR3: CASSGPGGGGTEAFF; DNA: TGTGCCAGCAGTGGTCCCGGGGGTGGTGGCACTGAAGCTTTCTTT
D: -; size: -; J: TRBJ2-5; V: TRBV6-5; CDR3: CASSYSNSGETQYF; DNA: TGTGCCAGCAGTTACTCAAACAGTGGAGAGACCCAGTACTTC
D: -; size: few; J: TRBJ2-2; V: TRBV29-1; CDR3: CSVEDSRGAGELFF; DNA: TGCAGCGTTGAAGATTCAAGGGGGGCCGGGGAGCTGTTTTTT
D: -; size: few; J: TRBJ2-1; V: TRBV5-1; CDR3: CASSLATGNNEQFF; DNA: TGCGCCAGCAGCTTGGCTACCGGCAACAATGAGCAGTTCTTC
D: TRBD2; size: -; J: TRBJ2-5; V: TRBV6-2/TRBV6-3; CDR3: CASSLNVLAATQETQYF; DNA: TGTGCCAGCAGCCTTAATGTACTAGCGGCTACCCAAGAGACCCAGTACTTC
D: -; size: many; J: TRBJ1-2; V: TRBV18; CDR3: CASSQDSNYGYTF; DNA: TGTGCCAGCTCACAGGACAGTAACTATGGCTACACCTTC
D: TRBD1; size: -; J: TRBJ1-2; V: TRBV6-1; CDR3: CASSESPGQGLIYGYTF; DNA: TGTGCCAGCAGTGAATCCCCGGGACAGGGCTTGATCTATGGCTACACCTTC
D: -; size: -; J: TRBJ2-5; V: TRBV10-3; CDR3: CAISEPGPRETQYF; DNA: TGTGCCATCAGTGAGCCCGGACCGAGGGAGACCCAGTACTTC
D: -; size: few; J: TRBJ1-1; V: TRBV27; CDR3: CASSFVGAEAFF; DNA: TGTGCCAGCAGTTTCGTGGGTGCTGAAGCTTTCTTT